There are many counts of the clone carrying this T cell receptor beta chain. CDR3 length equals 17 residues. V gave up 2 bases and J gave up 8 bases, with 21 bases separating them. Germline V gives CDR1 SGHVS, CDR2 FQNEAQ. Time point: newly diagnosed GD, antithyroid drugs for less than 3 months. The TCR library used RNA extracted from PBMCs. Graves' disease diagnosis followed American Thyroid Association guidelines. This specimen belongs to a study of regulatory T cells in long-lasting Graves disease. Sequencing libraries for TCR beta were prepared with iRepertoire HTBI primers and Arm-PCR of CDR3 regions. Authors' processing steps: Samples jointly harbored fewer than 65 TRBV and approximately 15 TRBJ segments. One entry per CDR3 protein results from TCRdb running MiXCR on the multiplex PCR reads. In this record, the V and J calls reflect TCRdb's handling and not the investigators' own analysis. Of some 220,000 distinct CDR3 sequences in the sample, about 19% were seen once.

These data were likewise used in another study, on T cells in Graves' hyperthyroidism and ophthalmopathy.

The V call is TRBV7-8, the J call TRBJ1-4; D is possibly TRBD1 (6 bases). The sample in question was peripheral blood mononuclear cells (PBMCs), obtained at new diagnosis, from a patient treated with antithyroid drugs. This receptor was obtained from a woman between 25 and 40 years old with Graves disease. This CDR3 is CASSLPRPGAKGEKLFF. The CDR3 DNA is TGTGCCAGCAGCTTACCTCGGCCAGGGGCAAAAGGGGAAAAACTGTTTTTT.